A selection of T cell receptor beta chains follows, all from one sample in a study of CD8 T cells in ankylosing spondylitis. Each CDR3 protein is one row after TCRdb ran MiXCR on the 5' RACE reads. The table records about 240,000 distinct CDR3 sequences, 20% to 30% of them present only once. The sequenced sample was blood, either unsorted or a sorted T cell fraction (not recorded which). The receptors were gathered from a male donor with ankylosing spondylitis or in good health (not recorded which). CDR3s leave out the opening cysteine and the closing phenylalanine or tryptophan.

V: TRBV20-1; J: TRBJ2-3; CDR3: SARDVRGTDTQY
V: TRBV4-1; J: TRBJ1-1; CDR3: ASSPWTGKPKNTEAF
V: TRBV4-1; J: TRBJ2-1; CDR3: ASSQVMRLPIVNEQF
V: TRBV20-1; J: TRBJ1-2; CDR3: SARASLLNYGYT
V: TRBV20-1; J: TRBJ2-3; CDR3: SARAGDRTDTQY
V: TRBV20-1; J: TRBJ2-7; CDR3: SARDSVSYEQY
V: TRBV6-1; J: TRBJ1-1; CDR3: ACLAGLGNTEAF
V: TRBV2; J: TRBJ2-3; CDR3: ASSDPILAGVGY
V: TRBV20-1; J: TRBJ2-1; CDR3: SAPLAGVTYNEQF
V: TRBV4-1; J: TRBJ1-5; CDR3: ASSQGMVYNQPQH
V: TRBV20-1; J: TRBJ2-7; CDR3: SASRDLDGPYEQY
V: TRBV20-1; J: TRBJ2-3; CDR3: SAHSGDTQY
V: TRBV20-1; J: TRBJ2-1; CDR3: SAGTANNEQF
V: TRBV20-1; J: TRBJ1-5; CDR3: SARGGLGNQPQH
V: TRBV10-3; J: TRBJ2-3; CDR3: AISETIWGLTDTQY
V: TRBV9; J: TRBJ2-5; CDR3: ASSARVSWETQY
V: TRBV28; J: TRBJ2-7; CDR3: ASSLSPLYEQY
V: TRBV3-1; J: TRBJ2-7; CDR3: ASSQDLGLGGHEQY
V: TRBV10-2; J: TRBJ2-7; CDR3: ASSESNRMTYEQY
V: TRBV20-1; J: TRBJ2-1; CDR3: SAASPMEQF
V: TRBV29-1; J: TRBJ1-2; CDR3: SVEDTPGQGPSITLGAYGYT
V: TRBV20-1; J: TRBJ2-1; CDR3: SASWRIYNEQF
V: TRBV29-1; J: TRBJ2-5; CDR3: SVDWGGIEGETQY
V: TRBV2; J: TRBJ1-6; CDR3: ASEETGPSPLH
V: TRBV15; J: TRBJ1-4; CDR3: ATSRDRDRVGKLF
V: TRBV20-1; J: TRBJ1-1; CDR3: SAPDRNTEAF
V: TRBV5-4; J: TRBJ2-5; CDR3: ASSLVSGGQETQY
V: TRBV12-3/TRBV12-4; J: TRBJ2-7; CDR3: ASATGETSYEQY
V: TRBV28; J: TRBJ2-7; CDR3: ASSLGGGASEQY
V: TRBV7-3; J: TRBJ2-1; CDR3: ASSLKGGGEQF
V: TRBV20-1; J: TRBJ2-5; CDR3: SVTGGIGTQY
V: TRBV5-5; J: TRBJ2-5; CDR3: ASSLGDSRQETQY
V: TRBV18; J: TRBJ2-1; CDR3: ASSPPTASSYNEQF
V: TRBV6-2/TRBV6-3; J: TRBJ1-2; CDR3: ASSYPTGWLKNYGYT
V: TRBV3-1; J: TRBJ2-7; CDR3: ASSPRSAGTSYEQY
V: TRBV20-1; J: TRBJ2-7; CDR3: SARGAGTSGGAYEQY
V: TRBV12-3/TRBV12-4; J: TRBJ2-2; CDR3: ASSPDTGELF
V: TRBV6-5; J: TRBJ2-7; CDR3: ASSSPGQGWVQY